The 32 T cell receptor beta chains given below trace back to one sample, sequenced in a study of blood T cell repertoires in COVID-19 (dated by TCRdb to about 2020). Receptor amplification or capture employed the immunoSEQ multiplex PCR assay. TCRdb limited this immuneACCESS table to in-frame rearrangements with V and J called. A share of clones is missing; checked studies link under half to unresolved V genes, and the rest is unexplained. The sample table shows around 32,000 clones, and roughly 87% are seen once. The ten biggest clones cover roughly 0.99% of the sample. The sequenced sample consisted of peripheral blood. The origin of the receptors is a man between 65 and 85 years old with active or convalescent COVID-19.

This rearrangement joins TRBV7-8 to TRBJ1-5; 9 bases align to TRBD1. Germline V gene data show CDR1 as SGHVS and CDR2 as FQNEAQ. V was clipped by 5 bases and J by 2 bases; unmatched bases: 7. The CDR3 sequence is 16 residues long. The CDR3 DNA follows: TGTGCCAGCAGCCCCCACCGGGACAGGGGCAATCAGCCCCAGCATTTT. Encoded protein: CASSPHRDRGNQPQHF.

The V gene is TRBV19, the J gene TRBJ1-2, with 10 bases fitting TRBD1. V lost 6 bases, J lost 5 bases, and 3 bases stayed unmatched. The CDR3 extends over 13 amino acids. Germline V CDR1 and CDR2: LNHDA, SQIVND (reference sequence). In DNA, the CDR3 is TGTGCCAGTAGCAAGGGACAGGGGTATGGCTACACCTTC. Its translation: CASSKGQGYGYTF. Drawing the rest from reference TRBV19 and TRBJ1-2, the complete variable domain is DGGITQSPKYLFRKEGQNVTLSCEQNLNHDAMYWYRQDPGQGLRLIYYSQIVNDFQKGDIAEGYSVSREKKESFPLTVTSAQKNPTAFYLCASSKGQGYGYTFGSGTRLTVV.

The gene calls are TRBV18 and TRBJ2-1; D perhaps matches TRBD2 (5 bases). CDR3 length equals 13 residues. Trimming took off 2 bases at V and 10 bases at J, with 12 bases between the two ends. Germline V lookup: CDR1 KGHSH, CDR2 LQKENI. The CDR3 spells CASSPTEGREQFF. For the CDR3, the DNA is TGTGCCAGCTCACCAACCGAGGGTAGGGAGCAGTTCTTC.

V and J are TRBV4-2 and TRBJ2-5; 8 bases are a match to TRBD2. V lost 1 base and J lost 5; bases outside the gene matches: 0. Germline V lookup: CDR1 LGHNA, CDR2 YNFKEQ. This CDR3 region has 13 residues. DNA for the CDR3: TGTGCCAGCAGCCAAGCGGGGGGGGAGACCCAGTACTTC. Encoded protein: CASSQAGGETQYF.

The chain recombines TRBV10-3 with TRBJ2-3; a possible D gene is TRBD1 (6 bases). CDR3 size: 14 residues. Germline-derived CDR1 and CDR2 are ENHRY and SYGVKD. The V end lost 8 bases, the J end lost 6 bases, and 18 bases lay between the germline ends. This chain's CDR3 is CAISGGRGDDTQYF. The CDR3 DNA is TGTGCCATCTCTGGAGGCAGGGGAGATGATACGCAGTATTTT.

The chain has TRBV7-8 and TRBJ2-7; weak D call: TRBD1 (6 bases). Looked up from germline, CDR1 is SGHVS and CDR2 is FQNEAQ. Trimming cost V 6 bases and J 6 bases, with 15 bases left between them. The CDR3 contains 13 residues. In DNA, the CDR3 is TGTGCCAGCAGTTATACACAGGGTGGCGAGCAGTACTTC. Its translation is CASSYTQGGEQYF.

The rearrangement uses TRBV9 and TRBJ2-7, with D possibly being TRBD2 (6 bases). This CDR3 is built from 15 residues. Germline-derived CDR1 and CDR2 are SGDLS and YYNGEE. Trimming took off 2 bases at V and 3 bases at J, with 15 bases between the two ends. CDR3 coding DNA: TGTGCCAGCAGCGTGGGGGGAGCGGATGGCTACGAGCAGTACTTC. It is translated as CASSVGGADGYEQYF. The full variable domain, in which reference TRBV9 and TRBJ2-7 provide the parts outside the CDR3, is DSGVTQTPKHLITATGQRVTLRCSPRSGDLSVYWYQQSLDQGLQFLIQYYNGEERAKGNILERFSAQQFPDLHSELNLSSLELGDSALYFCASSVGGADGYEQYFGPGTRLTVT.

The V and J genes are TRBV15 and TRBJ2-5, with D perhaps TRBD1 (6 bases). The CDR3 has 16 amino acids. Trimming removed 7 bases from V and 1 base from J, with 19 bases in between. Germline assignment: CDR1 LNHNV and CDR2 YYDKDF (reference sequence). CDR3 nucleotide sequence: TGTGCCACCACCCCGACTTCGTACAGGGCCCAAGAGACCCAGTACTTC. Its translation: CATTPTSYRAQETQYF.

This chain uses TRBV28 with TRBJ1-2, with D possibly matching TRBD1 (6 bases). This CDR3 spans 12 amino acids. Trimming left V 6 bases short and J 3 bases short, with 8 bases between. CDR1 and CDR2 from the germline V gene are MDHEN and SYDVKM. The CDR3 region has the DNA TGTGCCAGCAGGGACAGCCACTATGGCTACACCTTC. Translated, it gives CASRDSHYGYTF.

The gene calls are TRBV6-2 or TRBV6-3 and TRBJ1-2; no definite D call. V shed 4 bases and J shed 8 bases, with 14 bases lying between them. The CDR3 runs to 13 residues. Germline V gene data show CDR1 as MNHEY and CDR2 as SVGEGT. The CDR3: CASSFGLPRGYTF. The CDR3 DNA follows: TGTGCCAGCAGTTTCGGACTTCCGAGAGGCTACACCTTC.

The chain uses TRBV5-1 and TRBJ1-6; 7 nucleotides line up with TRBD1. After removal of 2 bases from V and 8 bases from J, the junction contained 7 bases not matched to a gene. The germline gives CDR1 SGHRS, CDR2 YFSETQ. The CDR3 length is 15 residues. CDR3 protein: CASSLLGTADSPLHF. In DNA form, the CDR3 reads TGCGCCAGCAGCTTACTAGGGACAGCGGATTCACCCCTCCACTTT.

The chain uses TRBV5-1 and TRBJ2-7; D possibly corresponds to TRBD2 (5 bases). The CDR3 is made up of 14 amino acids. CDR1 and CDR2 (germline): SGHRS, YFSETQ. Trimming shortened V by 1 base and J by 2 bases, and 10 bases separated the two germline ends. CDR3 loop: CASSLWSGAYEQYF. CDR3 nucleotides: TGCGCCAGCAGCTTGTGGAGCGGCGCCTACGAGCAGTACTTC.

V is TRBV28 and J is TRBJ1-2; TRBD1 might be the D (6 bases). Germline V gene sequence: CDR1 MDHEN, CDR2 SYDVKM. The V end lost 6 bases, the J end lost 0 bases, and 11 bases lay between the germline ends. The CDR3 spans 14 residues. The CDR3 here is CASRIQGSNYGYTF. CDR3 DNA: TGTGCCAGCAGAATACAGGGTTCTAACTATGGCTACACCTTC.

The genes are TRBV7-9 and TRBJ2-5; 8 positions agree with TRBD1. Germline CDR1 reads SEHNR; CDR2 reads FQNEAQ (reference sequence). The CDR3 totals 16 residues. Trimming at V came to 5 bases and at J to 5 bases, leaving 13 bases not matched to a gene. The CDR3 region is CASSQTFRGQWETQYF. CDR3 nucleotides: TGTGCCAGCAGCCAGACGTTCAGGGGGCAATGGGAGACCCAGTACTTC.

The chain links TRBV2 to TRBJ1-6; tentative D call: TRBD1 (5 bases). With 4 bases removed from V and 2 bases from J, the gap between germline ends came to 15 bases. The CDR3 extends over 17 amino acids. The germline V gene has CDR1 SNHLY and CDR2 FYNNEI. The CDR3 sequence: CASSARQTYTYNSPLHF. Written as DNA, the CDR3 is TGTGCCAGCAGTGCTCGACAGACATACACCTATAATTCACCCCTCCACTTT. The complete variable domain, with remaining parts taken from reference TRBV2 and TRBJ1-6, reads EPEVTQTPSHQVTQMGQEVILRCVPISNHLYFYWYRQILGQKVEFLVSFYNNEISEKSEIFDDQFSVERPDGSNFTLKIRSTKLEDSAMYFCASSARQTYTYNSPLHFGNGTRLTVT.

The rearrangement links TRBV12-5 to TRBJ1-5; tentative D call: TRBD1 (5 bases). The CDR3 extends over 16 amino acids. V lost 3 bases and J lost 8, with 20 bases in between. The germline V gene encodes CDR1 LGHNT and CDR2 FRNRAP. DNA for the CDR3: TGTGCTAGTGGTTTCCCCCCCCTGGGGCGAGGTAAGCCCCAGCATTTT. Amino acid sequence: CASGFPPLGRGKPQHF.

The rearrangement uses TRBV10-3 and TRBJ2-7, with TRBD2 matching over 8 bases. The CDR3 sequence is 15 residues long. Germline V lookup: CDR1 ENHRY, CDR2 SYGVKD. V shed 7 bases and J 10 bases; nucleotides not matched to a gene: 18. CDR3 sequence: CAIKARQGLGSNQYF. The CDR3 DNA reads TGTGCCATCAAAGCGAGGCAGGGACTAGGTTCTAACCAGTACTTC.

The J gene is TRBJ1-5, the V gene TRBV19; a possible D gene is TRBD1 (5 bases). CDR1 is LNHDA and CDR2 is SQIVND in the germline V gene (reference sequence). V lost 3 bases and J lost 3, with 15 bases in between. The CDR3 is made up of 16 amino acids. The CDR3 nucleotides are TGTGCCAGTAGTATGATTAAGGCAGGGAACAATCAGCCCCAGCATTTT. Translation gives CASSMIKAGNNQPQHF.

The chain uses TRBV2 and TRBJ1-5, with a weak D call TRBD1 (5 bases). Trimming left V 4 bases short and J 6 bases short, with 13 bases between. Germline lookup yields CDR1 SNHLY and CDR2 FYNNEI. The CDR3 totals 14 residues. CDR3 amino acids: CASSATAAFQPQHF. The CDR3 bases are TGTGCCAGCAGTGCGACAGCCGCGTTTCAGCCCCAGCATTTT.

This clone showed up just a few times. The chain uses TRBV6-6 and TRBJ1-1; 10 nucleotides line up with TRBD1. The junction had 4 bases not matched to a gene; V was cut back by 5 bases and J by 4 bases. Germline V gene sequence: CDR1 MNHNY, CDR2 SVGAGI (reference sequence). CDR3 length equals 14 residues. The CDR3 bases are TGTGCCAGCAGTATCGACAGGGGGCGCACTGAAGCTTTCTTT. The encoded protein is CASSIDRGRTEAFF.

The CDR3 loop is CASSLARTGNIWQPQHF. For the CDR3, the DNA is TGTGCCAGCAGCTTAGCTCGGACAGGGAACATATGGCAGCCCCAGCATTTT. This rearrangement joins TRBV7-9 to TRBJ1-5, with 8 bases matching TRBD1. Per the germline V gene, CDR1 is SEHNR and CDR2 is FQNEAQ (reference sequence). The junction had 11 bases not matched to a gene; V was cut back by 0 bases and J by 7 bases. There are 17 residues in the CDR3.

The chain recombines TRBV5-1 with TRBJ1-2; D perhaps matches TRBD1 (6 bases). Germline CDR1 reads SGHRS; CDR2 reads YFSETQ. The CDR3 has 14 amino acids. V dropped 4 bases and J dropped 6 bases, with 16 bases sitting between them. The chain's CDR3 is CASSTLDSRDGYTF. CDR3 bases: TGCGCCAGCAGCACTCTGGACAGTAGGGATGGCTACACCTTC.

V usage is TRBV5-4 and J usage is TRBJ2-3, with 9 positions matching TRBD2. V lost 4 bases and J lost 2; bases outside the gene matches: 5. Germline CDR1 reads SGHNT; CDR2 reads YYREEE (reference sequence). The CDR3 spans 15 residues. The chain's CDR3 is CASSGGGGATDTQYF. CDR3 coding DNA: TGTGCCAGCAGCGGGGGCGGGGGGGCCACAGATACGCAGTATTTT.

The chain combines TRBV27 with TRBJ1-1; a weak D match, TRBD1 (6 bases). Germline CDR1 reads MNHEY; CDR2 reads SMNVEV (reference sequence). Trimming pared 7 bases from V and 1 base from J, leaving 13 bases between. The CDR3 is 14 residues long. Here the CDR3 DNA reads TGTGCCAGCACCCCAGTACAGGGGAACACTGAAGCTTTCTTT. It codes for CASTPVQGNTEAFF.

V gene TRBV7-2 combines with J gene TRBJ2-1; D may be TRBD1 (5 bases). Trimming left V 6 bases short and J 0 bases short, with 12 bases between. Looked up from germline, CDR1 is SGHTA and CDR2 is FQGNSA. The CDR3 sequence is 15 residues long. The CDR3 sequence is CASRGASSSYNEQFF. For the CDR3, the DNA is TGTGCCAGCAGAGGGGCGTCTAGCTCCTACAATGAGCAGTTCTTC.

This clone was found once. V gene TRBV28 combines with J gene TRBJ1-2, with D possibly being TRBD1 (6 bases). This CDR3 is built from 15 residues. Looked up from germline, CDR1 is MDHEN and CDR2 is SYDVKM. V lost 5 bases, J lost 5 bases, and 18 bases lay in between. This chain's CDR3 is CASSQLDDRLYGYTF. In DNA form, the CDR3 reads TGTGCCAGCAGTCAGTTAGATGACAGGCTTTATGGCTACACCTTC.

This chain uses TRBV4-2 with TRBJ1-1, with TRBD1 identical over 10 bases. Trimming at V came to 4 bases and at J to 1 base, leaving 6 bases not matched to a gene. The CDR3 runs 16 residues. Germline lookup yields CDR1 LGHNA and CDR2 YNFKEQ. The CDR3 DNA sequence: TGTGCCAGCAGCCCCCGGGACAGGGGTGGGAACACTGAAGCTTTCTTT. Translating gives CASSPRDRGGNTEAFF.

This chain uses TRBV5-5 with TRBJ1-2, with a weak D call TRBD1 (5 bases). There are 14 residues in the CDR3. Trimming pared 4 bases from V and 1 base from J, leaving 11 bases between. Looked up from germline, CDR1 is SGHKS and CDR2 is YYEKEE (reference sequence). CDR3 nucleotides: TGTGCCAGCAGCCCTACAGGAGTTAACTATGGCTACACCTTC. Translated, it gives CASSPTGVNYGYTF.

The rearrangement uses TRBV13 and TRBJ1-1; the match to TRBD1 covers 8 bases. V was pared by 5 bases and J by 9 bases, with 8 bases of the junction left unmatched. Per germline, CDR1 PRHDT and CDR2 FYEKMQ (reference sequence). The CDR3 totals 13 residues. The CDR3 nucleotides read TGTGCCAGCAGCCAGGGGGCCCCTGCTAAAGCTTTCTTT. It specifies CASSQGAPAKAFF.

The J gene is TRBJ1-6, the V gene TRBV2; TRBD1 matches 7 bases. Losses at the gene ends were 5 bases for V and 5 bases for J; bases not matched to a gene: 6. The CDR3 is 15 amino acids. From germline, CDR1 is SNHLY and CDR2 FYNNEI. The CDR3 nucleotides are TGTGCCAGCAGTCCACAGGGGATCGATAATTCACCCCTCCACTTT. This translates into CASSPQGIDNSPLHF.

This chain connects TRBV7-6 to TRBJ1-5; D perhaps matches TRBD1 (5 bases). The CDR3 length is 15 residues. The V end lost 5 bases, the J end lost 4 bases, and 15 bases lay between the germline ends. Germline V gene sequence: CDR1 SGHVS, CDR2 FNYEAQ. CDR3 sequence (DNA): TGTGCCAGCAGCGCCCAACAGGCGGGGAATCAGCCCCAGCATTTT. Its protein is CASSAQQAGNQPQHF.

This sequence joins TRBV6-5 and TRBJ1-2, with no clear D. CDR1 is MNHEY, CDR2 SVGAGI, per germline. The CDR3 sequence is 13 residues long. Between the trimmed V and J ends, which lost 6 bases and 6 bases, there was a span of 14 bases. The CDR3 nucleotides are TGTGCCAGCAGACGAGGGCCAGGAGATGGCTACACCTTC. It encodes CASRRGPGDGYTF.